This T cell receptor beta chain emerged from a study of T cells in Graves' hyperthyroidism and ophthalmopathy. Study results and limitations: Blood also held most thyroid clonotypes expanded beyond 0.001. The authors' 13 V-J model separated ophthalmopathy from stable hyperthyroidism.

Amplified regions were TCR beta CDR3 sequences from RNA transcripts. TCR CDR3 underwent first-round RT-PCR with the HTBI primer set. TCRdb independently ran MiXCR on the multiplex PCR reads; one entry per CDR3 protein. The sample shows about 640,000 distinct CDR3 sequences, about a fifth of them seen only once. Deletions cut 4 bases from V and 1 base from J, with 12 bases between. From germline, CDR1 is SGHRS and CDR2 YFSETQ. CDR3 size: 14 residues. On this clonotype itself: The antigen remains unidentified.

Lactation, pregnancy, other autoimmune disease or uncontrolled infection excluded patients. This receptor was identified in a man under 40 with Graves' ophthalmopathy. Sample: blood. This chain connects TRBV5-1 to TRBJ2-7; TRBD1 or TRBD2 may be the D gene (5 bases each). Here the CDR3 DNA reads TGCGCCAGCAGCGAGGGGTCCGGTTCCTACGAGCAGTACTTC. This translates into CASSEGSGSYEQYF.